This passage covers 15 T cell receptor beta chains from one sample sequenced in a study of regulatory T cells in long-lasting Graves disease. Relying on iRepertoire HTBI primers and Arm-PCR of CDR3 regions, the team built TCR beta libraries. TCRdb re-called the multiplex PCR reads through MiXCR, storing one row per CDR3 protein. The sample consists of 250,000 to 300,000 distinct CDR3 sequences, 18% of them appearing once. The time point denotes: newly diagnosed GD, antithyroid drugs for less than 3 months. Construction of the TCR library relied on RNA isolated from PBMCs. These same records also appear under a second study, on T cells in Graves' hyperthyroidism and ophthalmopathy.

The sequencing used peripheral blood mononuclear cells (PBMCs), collected at new diagnosis, from a patient treated with antithyroid drugs. Every receptor here comes from a woman aged 25 to 39 with Graves disease.

The sample holds a few counts of this clonotype. This chain uses TRBV19 with TRBJ1-2, with no clear D. V lost 4 bases and J lost 2, with 23 bases in between. The CDR3 extends over 18 amino acids. The germline V gene has CDR1 LNHDA and CDR2 SQIVND (reference sequence). The CDR3 DNA sequence: TGTGCCAGTAGTACTCAAAGCCCACTCCCGGGAAAAAACTATGGCTACACCTTC. This translates into CASSTQSPLPGKNYGYTF.

This clonotype came up once. This may be a read error, as it is one base from a much larger clone. The chain couples TRBV9 to TRBJ1-6; D is unresolved. Germline V gene sequence: CDR1 SGDLS, CDR2 YYNGEE. The CDR3 is 18 amino acids. CDR3 coding DNA: TGTGCCAACAGCGTAGGCGAGGGCGGAAGCTCCTATAATTCACCCCTCCACTTT. Translation: CANSVGEGGSSYNSPLHF.

This clonotype showed up many times. The chain couples TRBV24-1 to TRBJ1-2; D gene uncertain. The germline gives CDR1 KGHDR, CDR2 SFDVKD. The V end lost 3 bases, the J end lost 8 bases, and 12 bases lay between the germline ends. The CDR3 consists of 13 residues. The CDR3 spells CATSDALGWGYTF. DNA of the CDR3: TGTGCCACCAGTGATGCCCTTGGCTGGGGCTACACCTTC.

The CDR3 region has the DNA TGCAGTGCCCCAGCGGGGGGGCCGATTAGAGACAATGAGCAGTTCTTC. Translation: CSAPAGGPIRDNEQFF. The chain has TRBV20-1 and TRBJ2-1; 10 bases align to TRBD2. Germline CDR1 DFQATT, CDR2 SNEGSKA (reference sequence). CDR3 length equals 16 residues. Trimming cost V 6 bases and J 5 bases; bases outside gene matches: 13.

This clonotype was detected many times. The chain joins TRBV20-1 to TRBJ2-1; 9 bases agree with TRBD2. Germline lookup yields CDR1 DFQATT and CDR2 SNEGSKA (reference sequence). The V segment lost 1 base and the J segment 5 bases; nucleotides outside the gene matches: 9. This CDR3 spans 16 amino acids. This CDR3 is CSARGSGGRSHNEQFF. CDR3 in DNA: TGCAGTGCTAGAGGTAGCGGGGGTAGGAGCCACAATGAGCAGTTCTTC.

This clonotype occurred many times. The CDR3 region has the DNA TGTGCCAGCAGCTTAGTTGGGGGACAGTTCACTGAAGCTTTCTTT. It translates to CASSLVGGQFTEAFF. The chain couples TRBV11-2 to TRBJ1-1, with 7 nucleotides matching TRBD1. Unmatched junction bases numbered 6, after V lost 1 base and J lost 4 bases. Germline V gives CDR1 SGHAT, CDR2 FQNNGV. The CDR3 loop spans 15 amino acids.

This clonotype appeared many times. V is TRBV11-2 and J is TRBJ2-2; 8 nucleotides agree with TRBD2. The CDR3 spans 16 residues. CDR1 SGHAT and CDR2 FQNNGV come from the germline V gene. Losses at the gene ends were 3 bases for V and 5 bases for J; bases not matched to a gene: 8. The CDR3, as DNA: TGTGCCAGCAGCTTGGTTAGCGGGGTGGAGACCGGGGAGCTGTTTTTT. This encodes CASSLVSGVETGELFF. The full variable domain, completed using reference TRBV11-2 and TRBJ2-2, is EAGVAQSPRYKIIEKRQSVAFWCNPISGHATLYWYQQILGQGPKLLIQFQNNGVVDDSQLPKDRFSAERLKGVDSTLKIQPAKLEDSAVYLCASSLVSGVETGELFFGEGSRLTVL.

This clonotype was detected many times. The CDR3 region has the DNA TGCAGTGCTAGGGCGGACACGTCCAGGGATACGCAGTATTTT. It encodes CSARADTSRDTQYF. The chain has TRBV20-1 and TRBJ2-3; the D gene is possibly TRBD1 (5 bases). Trimming left V 3 bases short and J 6 bases short, with 16 bases between. The germline CDR1 and CDR2 sequences are DFQATT and SNEGSKA (reference sequence). This CDR3 is built from 14 residues.

This clonotype was detected ten times or more. The V gene is TRBV6-2 or TRBV6-3, the J gene TRBJ2-5; D unclear. CDR1 and CDR2 (germline): MNHEY, SVGEGT. The CDR3 extends over 12 amino acids. With 8 bases removed from V and 3 bases from J, the gap between germline ends came to 10 bases. The chain's CDR3 is CASRPSEETQYF. CDR3 in DNA: TGTGCCAGCCGGCCTTCGGAAGAGACCCAGTACTTC.

The rearrangement links TRBV20-1 to TRBJ1-4; D unresolved. In germline, CDR1 is DFQATT, CDR2 SNEGSKA (reference sequence). CDR3 length equals 13 residues. With 8 bases removed from V and 7 bases from J, the gap between germline ends came to 17 bases. The CDR3, as DNA: TGCAGTCCGTATAGCCCCGGGCGTGAAAAACTGTTTTTT. The encoded protein is CSPYSPGREKLFF.

This clonotype was observed many times. This sequence joins TRBV7-8 and TRBJ1-3; a weak D match, TRBD1 (6 bases). The CDR3 loop spans 17 amino acids. Germline-derived CDR1 and CDR2 are SGHVS and FQNEAQ. The V gene lost 4 bases and the J gene lost 0 bases, with 16 bases spanning the gap. CDR3 bases: TGTGCCAGCAGCTCGCCCCGGGACACTTCCTCTGGAAACACCATATATTTT. It encodes CASSSPRDTSSGNTIYF. The whole variable domain, remainder taken from reference TRBV7-8 and TRBJ1-3, is GAGVSQSPRYKVAKRGQDVALRCDPISGHVSLFWYQQALGQGPEFLTYFQNEAQLDKSGLPSDRFFAERPEGSVSTLKIQRTQQEDSAVYLCASSSPRDTSSGNTIYFGEGSWLTVV.

The rearrangement links TRBV12-5 to TRBJ1-2; no definite D call. Trimming took off 3 bases at V and 1 base at J, with 12 bases between the two ends. The germline V gene has CDR1 LGHNT and CDR2 FRNRAP. CDR3 size: 15 residues. CDR3 DNA sequence: TGTGCTAGTGGTTTCCAGACTACTTTTAACTATGGCTACACCTTC. Its translation is CASGFQTTFNYGYTF.

This clonotype was recorded at least ten times. The chain recombines TRBV6-2 or TRBV6-3 with TRBJ1-2; 7 positions agree with TRBD1. Germline V gene sequence: CDR1 MNHEY, CDR2 SVGEGT. This CDR3 has 18 residues. The V and J ends lost 5 bases and 8 bases, in that order; junction bases with no gene match: 23. CDR3 bases: TGTGCCAGCAGTGAAGGAATTTCCGGGACAGACTTCACTGGGGGCTACACCTTC. This encodes CASSEGISGTDFTGGYTF.

For this clonotype: This likely came from a read error, as a far larger clone is one base away. The chain is built from TRBV7-2 and TRBJ2-3; tentative D call: TRBD1 (5 bases). With the DNA end fitting TRBJ2-1 better, the J assignment may be wrong. This CDR3 spans 13 amino acids. CDR1 is SGHTA, CDR2 FQGNSA, per germline. Here the CDR3 reads CASSRRSDNGQFF. CDR3 DNA: TGTGCCAGCAGCCGTCGTTCGGACAATGGGCAGTTCTTC.

A note on this clonotype: A read error likely explains this, since a far larger clone differs by one base. The CDR3 DNA reads TGTGCCAGCAGGGCCGGGACAGGGGGTTCTCAGCCCCAGCATTTT. Its protein is CASRAGTGGSQPQHF. The chain recombines TRBV2 with TRBJ1-5; TRBD1 aligns across 11 bases. Per germline, CDR1 SNHLY and CDR2 FYNNEI. The CDR3 runs 15 residues. Trimming took 6 bases from V and 6 from J; bases not matched to a gene: 7.